Below, 25 T cell receptor beta chains from the same sample are listed, as sequenced in a study of CXCR3-negative and CXCR3-positive naive CD8 T cells. The TRB libraries of cDNA were built by UMI-labeled 5' RACE. TCRdb re-called the 5' RACE reads and gives one entry per CDR3 protein, without DNA. This sample's table has 90,000 to 95,000 distinct CDR3 sequences. Source material: naive CXCR3- CD8+ T cells from blood. Subset given: CD45RO-CCR7+CD27+CD95- naive CD8+ T cells lacking CXCR3 (TNR3-). Every receptor here comes from a human donor in good health. Some clones in this sample may be carry-over from other donors' samples.

The rearrangement uses TRBV14 and TRBJ2-3; TCRdb indicates TRBD1, and absent DNA this call remains unverified. The germline V gene has CDR1 SGHDN and CDR2 FVKESK. CDR3 size: 15 residues. CDR3 loop: CASSPWTVHTDTQYF.

This chain uses TRBV20-1 with TRBJ2-5. Per the germline V gene, CDR1 is DFQATT and CDR2 is SNEGSKA (reference sequence). The CDR3 sequence is 13 residues long. CDR3 in amino acids: CSARDRRQETQYF.

The rearrangement links TRBV29-1 to TRBJ2-3; the D call of TRBD2 rests on TCRdb alone, since no DNA is present to check it. The germline V gene encodes CDR1 SQVTM and CDR2 ANQGSEA. This CDR3 comprises 15 residues. The CDR3 reads CSVVALAGGPDTQYF.

This CDR3 reads CASSLVGTSTPYEQYF. The gene calls are TRBV7-9 and TRBJ2-7. Germline V lookup: CDR1 SEHNR, CDR2 FQNEAQ (reference sequence). The CDR3 extends over 16 amino acids.

The rearrangement joins TRBV7-8 to TRBJ2-7. Germline V gene lookup returns CDR1 SGHVS and CDR2 FQNEAQ. The CDR3 contains 16 residues. Here the CDR3 reads CASSPFGSSRTYEQYF.

The CDR3 is CSVELQGRGEQYF. This chain uses TRBV29-1 with TRBJ2-7; the TCRdb call, TRBD1, lacks DNA for checking. This CDR3 has 13 residues. Germline CDR1 is SQVTM and CDR2 is ANQGSEA.

This chain connects TRBV4-1 to TRBJ2-2; as DNA is missing, the TRBD2 call by TCRdb cannot be tested. The germline gives CDR1 MGHRA, CDR2 YSYEKL. This CDR3 is built from 18 residues. The CDR3 spells CASSQGLAGGPHTGELFF.

The chain has TRBV6-2 or TRBV6-3 and TRBJ2-7. CDR3 size: 16 residues. Germline values: CDR1 MNHEY, CDR2 SVGEGT. Here the CDR3 reads CASSYKMTGASSEQYF.

This chain uses TRBV7-9 with TRBJ1-1. The CDR3 is 13 amino acids. Germline CDR1 SEHNR, CDR2 FQNEAQ (reference sequence). The CDR3 sequence is CASSLAKPGEAFF.

The genes are TRBV28 and TRBJ2-1; TCRdb returns TRBD2, unconfirmable since there is no DNA. This CDR3 comprises 16 residues. Germline V CDR1 and CDR2: MDHEN, SYDVKM. Here the CDR3 reads CASSLTSSGSIDEQFF. Full variable domain (missing parts from reference TRBV28 and TRBJ2-1): DVKVTQSSRYLVKRTGEKVFLECVQDMDHENMFWYRQDPGLGLRLIYFSYDVKMKEKGDIPEGYSVSREKKERFSLILESASTNQTSMYLCASSLTSSGSIDEQFFGPGTRLTVL.

The V and J genes are TRBV27 and TRBJ2-5; as DNA is missing, the TRBD1 call by TCRdb cannot be tested. Germline CDR1 reads MNHEY; CDR2 reads SMNVEV (reference sequence). This CDR3 has 15 residues. CDR3 loop: CASSPLPGLQKTQYF.

The rearrangement joins TRBV15 to TRBJ2-7. Germline values: CDR1 LNHNV, CDR2 YYDKDF (reference sequence). There are 14 residues in the CDR3. The chain's CDR3 is CATSRDSPIYEQYF.

The CDR3 reads CASSLGSIGLAGDNEQFF. The chain combines TRBV7-8 with TRBJ2-1; TCRdb's D call of TRBD2 is untestable without DNA. CDR1 SGHVS and CDR2 FQNEAQ come from the germline V gene. This CDR3 comprises 18 residues.

The genes are TRBV27 and TRBJ2-1; the D call of TRBD2 rests on TCRdb alone, since no DNA is present to check it. CDR3 length equals 15 residues. Germline V CDR1 and CDR2: MNHEY, SMNVEV (reference sequence). CDR3 region: CASRGLAGVDNEQFF.

The chain carries TRBV20-1 and TRBJ2-3; the D call of TRBD1 rests on TCRdb alone, since no DNA is present to check it. Germline lookup yields CDR1 DFQATT and CDR2 SNEGSKA (reference sequence). This CDR3 has 14 amino acids. CDR3 in amino acids: CSARTQGWEDTQYF.

The chain has TRBV7-3 and TRBJ2-1; lacking DNA, the TRBD2 call made by TCRdb goes unchecked. Germline lookup yields CDR1 SGHTA and CDR2 FQGTGA. This CDR3 has 17 residues. CDR3 loop: CASSEATTSGAYNEQFF.

The rearrangement joins TRBV29-1 to TRBJ2-7. This CDR3 region has 13 residues. Germline loops: CDR1 SQVTM, CDR2 ANQGSEA. The CDR3 here is CSVQGSDSYEQYF.

The chain employs TRBV29-1 and TRBJ2-5; TCRdb reports TRBD2, a call that lacks DNA to check it against. The CDR3 extends over 14 amino acids. Germline lookup yields CDR1 SQVTM and CDR2 ANQGSEA. CDR3 protein: CSVAGGPNQETQYF.

The chain is built from TRBV4-2 and TRBJ1-1; the D gene TCRdb calls, TRBD1, cannot be checked with no DNA. Germline V gene lookup returns CDR1 LGHNA and CDR2 YNFKEQ. The length of the CDR3 is 14 residues. The CDR3 is CASSQVDGAGGAFF.

V is TRBV15 and J is TRBJ2-1; the D gene TCRdb calls, TRBD2, cannot be checked with no DNA. In germline, CDR1 is LNHNV, CDR2 YYDKDF (reference sequence). This CDR3 comprises 12 residues. CDR3 in amino acids: CATSVEGPEQFF. Complete variable domain (other parts from reference TRBV15 and TRBJ2-1): DAMVIQNPRYQVTQFGKPVTLSCSQTLNHNVMYWYQQKSSQAPKLLFHYYDKDFNNEADTPDNFQSRRPNTSFCFLDIRSPGLGDTAMYLCATSVEGPEQFFGPGTRLTVL.

The CDR3 sequence is CTSSQDRAGEETQYF. This chain uses TRBV1 with TRBJ2-5; TCRdb's assignment of TRBD1 cannot be checked, as there is no DNA. TRBV1 is designated a pseudogene. CDR3 size: 15 residues.

The rearrangement links TRBV29-1 to TRBJ1-2; lacking DNA, the TRBD1 call made by TCRdb goes unchecked. Germline CDR1 and CDR2: SQVTM and ANQGSEA. This CDR3 spans 13 amino acids. CDR3 sequence reads: CSVEGHTLYGYTF.

The rearrangement uses TRBV28 and TRBJ1-3. The germline CDR1 and CDR2 sequences are MDHEN and SYDVKM. This CDR3 comprises 14 residues. The CDR3 loop is CASSTRLGGNTIYF.

V usage is TRBV7-9 and J usage is TRBJ1-1. The CDR3 length is 16 residues. Germline CDR1 is SEHNR and CDR2 is FQNEAQ (reference sequence). CDR3 sequence reads: CASSSETGSLNTEAFF.

The chain uses TRBV28 and TRBJ1-4; TCRdb's D call, TRBD1, is unchecked because there is no DNA. Germline CDR1 and CDR2: MDHEN and SYDVKM. The CDR3 extends over 15 amino acids. The CDR3 spells CASRDLGAVGQKLFF.